The 14 T cell receptor beta chains below all came from one sample that was sequenced in a study of blood T cell repertoires in COVID-19. TCRdb's copy holds only in-frame clones and misses some; the assay was immunoSEQ multiplex PCR. Found here are roughly 160,000 clones, around 84% of them singletons; the top ten hold about 1%. The sample comprised peripheral blood. Every receptor here comes from a man aged 40-50 years with acute or convalescent COVID-19.

This clone was observed a single time. This rearrangement joins TRBV7-8 to TRBJ2-5, with D tentatively TRBD2 (6 bases). This CDR3 is built from 13 residues. The V end was cut by 5 bases, the J end by 2 bases, with 9 bases between. Germline V lookup: CDR1 SGHVS, CDR2 FQNEAQ. The CDR3 sequence is CASSRDLQETQYF. CDR3 nucleotide sequence: TGTGCCAGCAGCCGGGACTTACAAGAGACCCAGTACTTC.

The rearrangement links TRBV7-2 to TRBJ1-2; 7 nucleotides agree with TRBD1. Per the germline V gene, CDR1 is SGHTA and CDR2 is FQGNSA. Losses at the gene ends were 1 base for V and 4 bases for J; bases not matched to a gene: 9. The CDR3 runs 16 residues. The CDR3 nucleotides are TGTGCCAGCAGCTTAGATGCCCCAGGGGGAGCCTATGGCTACACCTTC. Translation: CASSLDAPGGAYGYTF. The full variable domain, with the rest looked up from reference TRBV7-2 and TRBJ1-2, is GAGVSQSPSNKVTEKGKDVELRCDPISGHTALYWYRQSLGQGLEFLIYFQGNSAPDKSGLPSDRFSAERTGGSVSTLTIQRTQQEDSAVYLCASSLDAPGGAYGYTFGSGTRLTVV.

The chain recombines TRBV27 with TRBJ1-2; the match to TRBD1 covers 8 bases. With 5 bases clipped from V and 6 bases from J, the junction kept 8 bases outside the gene matches. The length of the CDR3 is 14 residues. Germline V gene lookup returns CDR1 MNHEY and CDR2 SMNVEV (reference sequence). CDR3 in DNA: TGTGCCAGCAGTCCAGGGGGCGACGTTAATGGCTACACCTTC. This encodes CASSPGGDVNGYTF.

The J gene is TRBJ2-7, the V gene TRBV12-3 or TRBV12-4; 9 bases fit TRBD1. Losses at the gene ends were 6 bases for V and 0 bases for J; bases not matched to a gene: 0. This CDR3 comprises 13 residues. CDR3 bases: TGTGCCAGCAGGACAGGGGGCTCCTACGAGCAGTACTTC. Translated, it gives CASRTGGSYEQYF.

The chain has TRBV2 and TRBJ2-2; D remains ambiguous. The CDR3 runs to 13 residues. The V end was cut by 6 bases, the J end by 5 bases, with 10 bases between. Germline CDR1 reads SNHLY; CDR2 reads FYNNEI. In DNA form, the CDR3 reads TGTGCCAGCAGGCCACAAGTTACCGGGGAGCTGTTTTTT. It encodes CASRPQVTGELFF. Complete variable domain (other parts from reference TRBV2 and TRBJ2-2): EPEVTQTPSHQVTQMGQEVILRCVPISNHLYFYWYRQILGQKVEFLVSFYNNEISEKSEIFDDQFSVERPDGSNFTLKIRSTKLEDSAMYFCASRPQVTGELFFGEGSRLTVL.

The chain has TRBV12-3 or TRBV12-4 and TRBJ1-4; D gene uncertain. The length of the CDR3 is 13 residues. Trimming pared 6 bases from V and 5 bases from J, leaving 10 bases between. The CDR3 sequence: CASSLGRNEKLFF. The CDR3 nucleotides are TGTGCCAGCAGCTTGGGCCGAAATGAAAAACTGTTTTTT.

The chain combines TRBV3-1 (or the pseudogene TRBV3-2) with TRBJ2-1, with 8 bases lining up with TRBD2. This CDR3 region has 15 residues. CDR1 and CDR2 from the germline V gene are LGHDT and YNNKEL (reference sequence). V gave up 2 bases and J gave up 8 bases; unmatched junction bases: 8. CDR3 bases: TGTGCCAGCAGCCAACGGGGGGGCCCGGAGGATGAGCAGTTCTTC. Amino acid sequence: CASSQRGGPEDEQFF.

The V gene is TRBV30, the J gene TRBJ1-3; D ambiguous. The germline gives CDR1 GTSNPN, CDR2 SVGIG (reference sequence). The V end was cut by 0 bases, the J end by 7 bases, with 7 bases between. The CDR3 consists of 12 residues. The CDR3 bases are TGTGCCTGGAGTGTCGGGGTCAACACCATATATTTT. It encodes CAWSVGVNTIYF.

J is TRBJ1-2 and V is TRBV5-4; possibly TRBD1 for D (6 bases). The CDR3 extends over 17 amino acids. Between the trimmed V and J ends, which lost 4 bases and 8 bases, there was a span of 27 bases. Per the germline V gene, CDR1 is SGHNT and CDR2 is YYREEE (reference sequence). This CDR3 reads CASSGNGARQALEGYTF. CDR3 DNA: TGTGCCAGCAGCGGTAACGGGGCCAGACAGGCCCTTGAGGGCTACACCTTC.

This clone is a singleton in its sample. V gene TRBV5-1 combines with J gene TRBJ1-1, with D possibly matching TRBD1 (5 bases). The germline CDR1 and CDR2 sequences are SGHRS and YFSETQ. CDR3 length equals 14 residues. Trimming stripped 2 bases from V and 1 base from J, with 9 bases between. CDR3: CASSFGHSNTEAFF. The CDR3 DNA is TGCGCCAGCAGCTTTGGACATTCGAACACTGAAGCTTTCTTT.

The genes are TRBV7-9 and TRBJ2-1; TRBD2 agrees at 7 bases. The germline V gene encodes CDR1 SEHNR and CDR2 FQNEAQ (reference sequence). The CDR3 has 12 residues. After removal of 3 bases from V and 12 bases from J, the junction contained 5 bases not matched to a gene. In DNA form, the CDR3 reads TGTGCCAGCAGCTTTTCCGGCGGGAGGCAGTTCTTC. It yields the protein CASSFSGGRQFF.

The CDR3 sequence: CASTRGQGNNYGYTF. In DNA form, the CDR3 reads TGTGCCAGCACTCGCGGACAGGGAAATAACTATGGCTACACCTTC. The rearrangement links TRBV6-5 to TRBJ1-2; 8 bases line up with TRBD1. This CDR3 has 15 residues. J gave up 1 base and V 7 bases, and 8 bases lay outside the gene matches. The germline CDR1 and CDR2 sequences are MNHEY and SVGAGI.

The genes are TRBV6-5 and TRBJ2-4; 7 bases match TRBD1. This CDR3 has 16 residues. The V and J ends lost 4 bases and 6 bases, in that order; junction bases with no gene match: 12. Per the germline V gene, CDR1 is MNHEY and CDR2 is SVGAGI. CDR3 protein: CASSFSRGTVGNIQYF. Here the CDR3 DNA reads TGTGCCAGCAGTTTTTCTCGAGGGACAGTCGGAAACATTCAGTACTTC.

The chain links TRBV25-1 to TRBJ2-2, with TRBD1 matching 10 bases. Germline values: CDR1 MGHDK, CDR2 SYGVNS. V was pared by 1 base and J by 3 bases, with 2 bases of the junction left unmatched. CDR3 length: 16 amino acids. This CDR3 is CASSESGTGDTGELFF. CDR3 coding DNA: TGTGCCAGCAGTGAATCCGGGACAGGGGACACCGGGGAGCTGTTTTTT.